This is a list of T cell receptor beta chains from one sample in a study of blood T cells in healthy people across ages. MiXCR, applied by TCRdb to the 5' RACE reads, yields one record per CDR3 protein. The data contain about 1.1 million distinct CDR3 sequences, about two fifths of them singletons. The sample comprised blood. The receptors here all came from a man aged 18 to 35 in good health. Both conserved end residues are trimmed from each CDR3. Each record gives: V gene, clone size, CDR3 length, CDR3 protein. Expanded clones get a size class; other rows say once, few or many, or leave the size out.

V: TRBV12-3/TRBV12-4; size: NA; length: 15; CDR3: ASSPGQGLSFREKLF
V: TRBV5-1; size: few; length: 13; CDR3: ASSLAVGGSSGYT
V: TRBV6-2/TRBV6-3; size: NA; length: 14; CDR3: ASSHPPQTANYGYT
V: TRBV27; size: few; length: 13; CDR3: ASSRGTGLGQPQH
V: TRBV4-2; size: few; length: 12; CDR3: ASSIGEFNQPQH
V: TRBV6-5; size: NA; length: 12; CDR3: ASSYSTTHNEQF
V: TRBV6-2/TRBV6-3; size: few; length: 13; CDR3: ASSYSLAITDTQY
V: TRBV20-1; size: few; length: 13; CDR3: SARWLGAGSYEQY
V: TRBV11-3; size: NA; length: 15; CDR3: ASSTILPGQGANEQF
V: TRBV6-1; size: NA; length: 12; CDR3: ASSRVGGNQPQH
V: TRBV5-6; size: few; length: 14; CDR3: ASSSQGPPGYNEQF
V: TRBV15; size: NA; length: 13; CDR3: ATSLRTGAVYEQF
V: TRBV6-6; size: few; length: 11; CDR3: ASTQSDYNEQF
V: TRBV2; size: few; length: 12; CDR3: ASTPTENTGELF
V: TRBV5-1; size: NA; length: 14; CDR3: ASSLSGGTSTDTQY
V: TRBV5-1; size: NA; length: 17; CDR3: ASSLEVSTQREGGETQF
V: TRBV6-5; size: NA; length: 15; CDR3: ASSYRFGAGGNNEQF
V: TRBV7-9; size: once; length: 11; CDR3: ASSLNRDSPLH
V: TRBV12-3/TRBV12-4; size: NA; length: 9; CDR3: ASSTGPPQH
V: TRBV24-1; size: NA; length: 14; CDR3: ATSDLKDRDGNEQF
V: TRBV20-1; size: NA; length: 13; CDR3: SARADGNYGNTIY
V: TRBV7-9; size: NA; length: 14; CDR3: ASSLMRGGANTEAF
V: TRBV20-1; size: NA; length: 12; CDR3: SARDLGDTGELF
V: TRBV28; size: NA; length: 9; CDR3: ASSESPEAF
V: TRBV5-1; size: once; length: 13; CDR3: ASSLSGGSHNEQY
V: TRBV6-6; size: NA; length: 13; CDR3: ASSYSIQGRNEQF
V: TRBV25-1; size: NA; length: 9; CDR3: ASSAYRELF
V: TRBV5-1; size: NA; length: 11; CDR3: ASSLEQAPRAF
V: TRBV20-1; size: NA; length: 14; CDR3: SARELTRQRIYGYT